Below are 10 T cell receptor beta chains sequenced from a single sample in a study of cytomegalovirus exposure and HLA in healthy donors. The study ran its PCR with 60 Vbeta and 13 Jbeta primers. Method: immunoSEQ multiplex PCR; TCRdb's copy keeps in-frame clones and lacks some. The table records 100,000 to 150,000 clones, approximately 71% of them present only once. The sequencing input was PBMCs. The receptors stem from a woman in her forties or fifties in good health and CMV-seronegative.

Comment on this clone: One end of the junction varies from germline; a read error may be responsible. V usage is TRBV7-9 and J usage is TRBJ2-7; the match to TRBD1 covers 8 bases. In germline, CDR1 is SEHNR, CDR2 FQNEAQ (reference sequence). This CDR3 is built from 15 residues. CDR3 sequence reads: CSSSSGQGITYEQYF. Written as DNA, the CDR3 is TGTTCCAGCAGCTCCGGACAGGGCATTACCTACGAGCAGTACTTC.

The chain links TRBV13 to TRBJ2-7; 13 bases agree with TRBD2. CDR3 size: 16 residues. The germline V gene has CDR1 PRHDT and CDR2 FYEKMQ (reference sequence). V lost 5 bases, J lost 5 bases, and 9 bases stayed unmatched. CDR3 in DNA: TGTGCCAGCAGCCTATCAACTAGCGGGAGGGCCCACGAGCAGTACTTC. Translated: CASSLSTSGRAHEQYF.

The chain links TRBV28 to TRBJ2-5; no definite D call. Trimming took 1 base from V and 3 from J, leaving 12 bases between them. The germline V gene has CDR1 MDHEN and CDR2 SYDVKM. This CDR3 region has 15 residues. CDR3 sequence reads: CASSLSPVPKETQYF. Written as DNA, the CDR3 is TGTGCCAGCAGTTTATCTCCAGTCCCCAAAGAGACCCAGTACTTC.

The chain employs TRBV7-2 and TRBJ1-1, with a tentative D call TRBD1 (6 bases). Trimming took off 3 bases at V and 6 bases at J, with 11 bases between the two ends. Germline V gives CDR1 SGHTA, CDR2 FQGNSA. The CDR3 length is 13 residues. The CDR3 nucleotides read TGTGCCAGCAGCTTTCAGGGGATGGCTGAAGCTTTCTTT. Its translation: CASSFQGMAEAFF.

This clone was detected once. The chain uses TRBV25-1 and TRBJ1-3; a possible D gene is TRBD1 (5 bases). Trimming pared 5 bases from V and 4 bases from J, leaving 9 bases between. Looked up from germline, CDR1 is MGHDK and CDR2 is SYGVNS. The CDR3 loop spans 13 amino acids. The CDR3 DNA reads as TGTGCCAGCAGTTGGGGCTTAGGAAACACCATATATTTT. Encoded protein: CASSWGLGNTIYF. The entire variable domain, with the rest obtained from reference TRBV25-1 and TRBJ1-3, is as follows: EADIYQTPRYLVIGTGKKITLECSQTMGHDKMYWYQQDPGMELHLIHYSYGVNSTEKGDLSSESTVSRIRTEHFPLTLESARPSHTSQYLCASSWGLGNTIYFGEGSWLTVV.

The J gene is TRBJ2-1, the V gene TRBV13, with a tentative D call TRBD2 (7 bases). The CDR3 sequence is 15 residues long. Germline V gene lookup returns CDR1 PRHDT and CDR2 FYEKMQ (reference sequence). The ends were cut back, 6 bases at V and 4 bases at J, with 16 bases in the middle. The CDR3 nucleotides are TGTGCCAGCAGGGAAGCGGGACACGGGTACAATGAGCAGTTCTTC. Protein: CASREAGHGYNEQFF. Looking up the rest from reference TRBV13 and TRBJ2-1 gives the full variable domain: AAGVIQSPRHLIKEKRETATLKCYPIPRHDTVYWYQQGPGQDPQFLISFYEKMQSDKGSIPDRFSAQQFSDYHSELNMSSLELGDSALYFCASREAGHGYNEQFFGPGTRLTVL.

The chain carries TRBV29-1 and TRBJ2-5, with TRBD1 matching over 7 bases. This CDR3 has 13 residues. Trimming cost V 6 bases and J 2 bases; bases outside gene matches: 6. Germline V CDR1 and CDR2: SQVTM, ANQGSEA. Here the CDR3 reads CSVVGTDQETQYF. CDR3 coding DNA: TGCAGCGTCGTCGGGACAGATCAAGAGACCCAGTACTTC.

V is TRBV9 and J is TRBJ1-6, with 11 bases matching TRBD1. Per the germline V gene, CDR1 is SGDLS and CDR2 is YYNGEE. The CDR3 extends over 15 amino acids. J gave up 8 bases and V 3 bases, and 4 bases lay outside the gene matches. CDR3 protein: CASSARTGGYSPLHF. DNA for the CDR3: TGTGCCAGCAGCGCCCGGACAGGGGGCTATTCACCCCTCCACTTT.

The chain couples TRBV2 to TRBJ1-6; TRBD1 might be the D (6 bases). The ends were cut back, 6 bases at V and 5 bases at J, with 14 bases in the middle. The CDR3 extends over 15 amino acids. Germline loops: CDR1 SNHLY, CDR2 FYNNEI. The CDR3 here is CASRTGTYDNSPLHF. CDR3 bases: TGTGCCAGCAGGACCGGGACATACGATAATTCACCCCTCCACTTT. The full variable domain, with the rest looked up from reference TRBV2 and TRBJ1-6, is EPEVTQTPSHQVTQMGQEVILRCVPISNHLYFYWYRQILGQKVEFLVSFYNNEISEKSEIFDDQFSVERPDGSNFTLKIRSTKLEDSAMYFCASRTGTYDNSPLHFGNGTRLTVT.

This chain joins TRBV19 and TRBJ1-2; TRBD1 agrees at 7 bases. The CDR3 length is 13 residues. The germline V gene has CDR1 LNHDA and CDR2 SQIVND (reference sequence). V gave up 7 bases and J gave up 3 bases; unmatched junction bases: 5. CDR3 region: CASTDGQDYGYTF. The CDR3 DNA reads TGTGCCAGTACCGACGGACAGGACTATGGCTACACCTTC.